These T cell receptor beta chains were read from a single sample in a study of blood T cells in healthy people across ages. In TCRdb, the 5' RACE reads were re-called with MiXCR into one record per CDR3 protein. The data hold around 800,000 distinct CDR3 sequences, with roughly 25% observed a single time. This same sample was also taken into another study, of T cells of mothers and their children.

The sample consisted of blood. The receptors derive from a boy aged 5-17 years in good health. CDR3s include the opening cysteine and the closing phenylalanine or tryptophan. D genes are given only for firm matches. The size entry is marked missing in some rows and otherwise reads once, few, many or a size class.

j_gene | d_gene | abundance | v_gene | CDR3aa | CDR3nt
TRBJ2-2 | TRBD1 | NA | TRBV20-1 | CSARTGSTGELFF | TGCAGTGCTAGGACAGGGAGCACCGGGGAGCTGTTTTTT
TRBJ2-1 | TRBD1 | few | TRBV24-1 | CATSEAGTGYNEQLF | TGTGCCACCAGTGAGGCCGGGACAGGGTACAATGAGCAGCTCTTC
TRBJ2-1 | NA | NA | TRBV3-1 | CASSQDGGAEEFF | TGTGCCAGCAGCCAAGATGGCGGGGCGGAGGAGTTCTTC
TRBJ2-5 | TRBD1 | NA | TRBV9 | CASSVEGQGREETQYF | TGTGCCAGCAGCGTAGAGGGACAGGGCAGGGAAGAGACCCAGTACTTC
TRBJ1-4 | NA | NA | TRBV28 | CASSSSWNEKLFF | TGTGCCAGCAGCTCGTCTTGGAATGAAAAACTGTTTTTT
TRBJ1-2 | NA | NA | TRBV4-1 | CASSQDPGRRGYTF | TGCGCCAGCAGCCAAGACCCGGGACGGCGTGGCTACACCTTC
TRBJ2-5 | TRBD1 | few | TRBV5-1 | CASSLDRGNQETQYF | TGCGCCAGCAGCTTGGACAGGGGTAATCAAGAGACCCAGTACTTC
TRBJ2-5 | TRBD2 | few | TRBV29-1 | CSAGTSGVKEQYF | TGCAGCGCTGGGACTAGCGGGGTTAAAGAGCAGTACTTC
TRBJ1-5 | NA | NA | TRBV19 | CASSIAGQPQHF | TGTGCCAGTAGCATAGCCGGGCAGCCCCAGCATTTT
TRBJ2-6 | NA | NA | TRBV20-1 | CSARGSAGSGANVLTF | TGCAGTGCGAGGGGTTCCGCGGGTTCTGGGGCCAACGTCCTGACTTTC
TRBJ2-1 | NA | NA | TRBV6-6 | CASSYEGEQFF | TGTGCCAGCAGTTATGAGGGTGAGCAGTTCTTC
TRBJ1-2 | NA | NA | TRBV29-1 | CSVDSHSNGYTF | TGCAGCGTTGATTCGCACAGCAATGGCTACACCTTC
TRBJ1-5 | NA | NA | TRBV12-3/TRBV12-4 | CASSPLGGRPQHF | TGTGCCAGCAGCCCTCTTGGTGGTAGACCCCAGCATTTT